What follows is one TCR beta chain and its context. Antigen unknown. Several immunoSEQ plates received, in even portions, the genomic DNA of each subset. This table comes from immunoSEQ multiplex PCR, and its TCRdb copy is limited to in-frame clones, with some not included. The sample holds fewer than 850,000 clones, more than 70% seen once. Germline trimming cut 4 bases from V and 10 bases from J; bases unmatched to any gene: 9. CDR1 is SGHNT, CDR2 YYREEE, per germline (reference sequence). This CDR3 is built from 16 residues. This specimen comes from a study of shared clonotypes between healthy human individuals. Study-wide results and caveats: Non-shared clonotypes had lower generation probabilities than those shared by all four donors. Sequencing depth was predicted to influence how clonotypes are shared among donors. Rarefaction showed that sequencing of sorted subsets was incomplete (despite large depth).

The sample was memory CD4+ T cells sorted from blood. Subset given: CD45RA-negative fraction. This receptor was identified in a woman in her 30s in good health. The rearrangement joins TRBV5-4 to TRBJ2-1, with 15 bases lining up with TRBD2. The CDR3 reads CASSTGRTSGRGEQFF. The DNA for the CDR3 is TGTGCCAGCAGCACAGGACGGACTAGCGGGAGGGGCGAGCAGTTCTTC.